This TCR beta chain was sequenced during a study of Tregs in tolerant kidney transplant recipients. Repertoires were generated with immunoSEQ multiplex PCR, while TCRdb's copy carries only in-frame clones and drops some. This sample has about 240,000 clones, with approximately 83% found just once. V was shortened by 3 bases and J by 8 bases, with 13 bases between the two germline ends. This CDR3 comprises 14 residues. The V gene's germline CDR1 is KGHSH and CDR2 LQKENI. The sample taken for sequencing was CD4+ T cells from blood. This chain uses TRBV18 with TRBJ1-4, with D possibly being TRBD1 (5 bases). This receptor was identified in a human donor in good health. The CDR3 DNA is TGTGCCAGCTCACCCCGGGACGGGCGGGAAAAACTGTTTTTT. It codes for CASSPRDGREKLFF.